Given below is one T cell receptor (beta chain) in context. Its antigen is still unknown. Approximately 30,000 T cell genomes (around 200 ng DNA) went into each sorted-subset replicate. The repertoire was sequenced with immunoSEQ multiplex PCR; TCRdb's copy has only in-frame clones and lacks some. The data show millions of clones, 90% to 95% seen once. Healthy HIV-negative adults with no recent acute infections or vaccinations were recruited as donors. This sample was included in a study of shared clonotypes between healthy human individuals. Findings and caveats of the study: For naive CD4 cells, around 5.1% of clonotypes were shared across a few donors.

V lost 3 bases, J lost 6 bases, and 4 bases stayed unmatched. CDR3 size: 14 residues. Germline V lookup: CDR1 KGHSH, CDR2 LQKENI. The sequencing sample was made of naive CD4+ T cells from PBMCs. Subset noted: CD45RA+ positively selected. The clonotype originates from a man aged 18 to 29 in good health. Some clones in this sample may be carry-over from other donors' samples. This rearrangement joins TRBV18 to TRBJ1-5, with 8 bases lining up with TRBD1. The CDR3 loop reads CASSPGQVPQPQHF. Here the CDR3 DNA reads TGTGCCAGCTCACCGGGACAGGTTCCTCAGCCCCAGCATTTT.